The entry that follows covers one T cell receptor beta chain sequence. TCRdb's table, derived via immunoSEQ multiplex PCR, lists solely in-frame clones and lacks some. The sample has roughly 38,000 clones, 88% seen once. This sample is drawn from a study of T cell changes during pregnancy in multiple sclerosis. Germline V gene lookup returns CDR1 PRHDT and CDR2 FYEKMQ (reference sequence). V trimming: 4 bases; J trimming: 2 bases; junction bases outside the gene matches: 3. The CDR3 sequence is 15 residues long. V and J are TRBV13 and TRBJ1-5; 9 bases align to TRBD1. The clonotype comes from a female donor with multiple sclerosis, enrolled in a pregnancy study. This material consisted of CD8+ T cells from peripheral blood mononuclear cells, taken in the third trimester of pregnancy. The CDR3 DNA reads TGTGCCAGCAGCTCCCGGGACAGGGGCAATCAGCCCCAGCATTTT. Its protein product is CASSSRDRGNQPQHF.